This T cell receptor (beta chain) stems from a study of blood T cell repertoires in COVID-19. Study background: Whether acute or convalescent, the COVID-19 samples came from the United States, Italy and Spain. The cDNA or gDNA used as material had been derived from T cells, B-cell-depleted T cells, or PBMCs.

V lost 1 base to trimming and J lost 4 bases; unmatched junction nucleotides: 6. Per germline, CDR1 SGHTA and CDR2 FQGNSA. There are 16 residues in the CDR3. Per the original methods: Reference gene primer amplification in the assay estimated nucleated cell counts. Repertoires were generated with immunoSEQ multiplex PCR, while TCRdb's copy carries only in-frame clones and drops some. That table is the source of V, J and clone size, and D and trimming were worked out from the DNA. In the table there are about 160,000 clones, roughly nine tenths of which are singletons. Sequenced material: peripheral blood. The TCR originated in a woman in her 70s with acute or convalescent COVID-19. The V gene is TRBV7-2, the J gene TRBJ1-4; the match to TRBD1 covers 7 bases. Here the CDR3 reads CASSLVRAGGNEKLFF. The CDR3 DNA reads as TGTGCCAGCAGCTTAGTAAGGGCAGGGGGTAATGAAAAACTGTTTTTT.